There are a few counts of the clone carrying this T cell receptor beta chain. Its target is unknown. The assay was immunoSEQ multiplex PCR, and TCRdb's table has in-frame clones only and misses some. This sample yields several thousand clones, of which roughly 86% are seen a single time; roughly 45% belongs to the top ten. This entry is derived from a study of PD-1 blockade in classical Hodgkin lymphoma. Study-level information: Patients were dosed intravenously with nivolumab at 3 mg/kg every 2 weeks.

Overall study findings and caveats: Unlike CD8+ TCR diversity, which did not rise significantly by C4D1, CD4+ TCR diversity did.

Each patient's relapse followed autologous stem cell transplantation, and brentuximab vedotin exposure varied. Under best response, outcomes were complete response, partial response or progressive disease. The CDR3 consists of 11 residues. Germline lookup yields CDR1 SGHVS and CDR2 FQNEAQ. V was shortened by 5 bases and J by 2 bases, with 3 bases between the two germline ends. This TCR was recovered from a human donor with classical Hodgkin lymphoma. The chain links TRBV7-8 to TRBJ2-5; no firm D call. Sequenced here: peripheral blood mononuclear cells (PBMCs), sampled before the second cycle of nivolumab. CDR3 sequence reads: CASSAQETQYF. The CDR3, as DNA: TGTGCCAGCAGCGCTCAAGAGACCCAGTACTTC.